A selection of T cell receptor beta chains follows, all from one sample in a study of T-cell reconstitution after alpha-beta-depleted transplantation in children. One entry per CDR3 protein results from TCRdb running MiXCR on the PCR reads. This sample has about 580,000 distinct CDR3 sequences, with 23% found just once. The input for sequencing was PBMCs, mostly from graft donor cells, taken 360 days after TCRalphabeta/CD19-depleted stem cell transplant. All receptors come from a boy younger than two who had a stem cell transplant for acute myeloid leukemia, so the T cells may come from the graft donor. Both conserved end residues are part of each CDR3. The order of the fields is V gene, J gene, clone size, D gene, CDR3 protein, CDR3 DNA. D genes are given only for firm matches. The listing skips clone size in some rows; elsewhere it reads once, few, many or a size class.

>TRBV12-3/TRBV12-4|TRBJ2-7|-|TRBD1
CASSLRQGAVGYEQYF
TGTGCCAGCAGTTTGAGGCAGGGGGCTGTGGGATACGAGCAGTACTTC
>TRBV7-9|TRBJ1-2|-|TRBD1
CASSLGVTRDRGIYGYTF
TGTGCCAGCAGCTTAGGGGTCACCCGGGACAGGGGGATCTATGGCTACACCTTC
>TRBV27|TRBJ2-5|many|TRBD1
CASSSGTGWGETQYF
TGTGCCAGCAGTTCCGGGACAGGGTGGGGAGAGACCCAGTACTTC
>TRBV5-1|TRBJ1-5|-|TRBD1
CASSLGDREGNQPQHF
TGCGCCAGCAGCTTGGGGGACAGGGAAGGCAATCAGCCCCAGCATTTT
>TRBV20-1|TRBJ2-2|few|TRBD2
CSATGLATNTGELFF
TGCAGTGCTACGGGACTAGCTACGAACACCGGGGAGCTGTTTTTT
>TRBV24-1|TRBJ1-1|many|-
CATSDGDRNTEAFF
TGTGCCACCAGTGATGGTGACAGGAACACTGAAGCTTTCTTT
>TRBV5-1|TRBJ2-5|-|-
CASTGGGPHGETQYF
TGCGCCAGCACCGGAGGGGGACCTCATGGAGAGACCCAGTACTTC
>TRBV20-1|TRBJ2-5|many|TRBD1
CSARGWDRDVETQYF
TGCAGTGCTAGAGGATGGGACAGGGATGTAGAGACCCAGTACTTC
>TRBV28|TRBJ1-1|-|-
CASSLNRRGTEAFF
TGTGCCAGCAGTCTCAACCGGAGGGGAACTGAAGCTTTCTTT
>TRBV5-1|TRBJ2-2|many|-
CASSLKENTGELFF
TGCGCCAGCAGCTTGAAGGAGAACACCGGGGAGCTGTTTTTT
>TRBV20-1|TRBJ1-4|few|-
CSASGHGGEKLFF
TGCAGTGCTAGCGGACATGGGGGTGAAAAACTGTTTTTT
>TRBV20-1|TRBJ1-6|-|TRBD1
CSAPGTGDSPLHF
TGCAGTGCTCCTGGGACAGGGGATTCACCCCTCCACTTT
>TRBV21-1|TRBJ2-2|-|-
CASSTQGTAGELFF
TGTGCCAGCAGCACCCAGGGGACGGCCGGGGAGCTGTTTTTT
>TRBV20-1|TRBJ2-1|many|TRBD2
CSARGGGTREQFF
TGCAGTGCTAGAGGGGGGGGTACTAGGGAGCAGTTCTTC
>TRBV27|TRBJ2-1|-|TRBD2
CASSKTSGGSPFAVEQFF
TGTGCCAGCAGCAAGACTAGCGGGGGGTCCCCTTTTGCCGTTGAGCAGTTCTTC
>TRBV6-1|TRBJ2-5|few|TRBD2
CASRGYSGGRKETQYF
TGTGCCAGCAGGGGATATAGCGGGGGGCGGAAAGAGACCCAGTACTTC
>TRBV18|TRBJ1-1|many|TRBD1
CASSPGQILNTEAFF
TGTGCCAGCTCGCCGGGACAGATTCTGAACACTGAAGCTTTCTTT
>TRBV10-3|TRBJ1-1|-|-
CAISSLDRLRNTEAFF
TGTGCCATCAGTTCGTTGGACAGATTAAGGAACACTGAAGCTTTCTTT
>TRBV4-2|TRBJ2-1|once|TRBD2
CASSRPSGSYNEQFF
TGTGCCAGCAGCCGACCTAGCGGGTCCTACAATGAGCAGTTCTTC
>TRBV20-1|TRBJ2-3|-|-
CSAGGYGERDTQYF
TGCAGTGCTGGGGGCTATGGGGAAAGGGATACGCAGTATTTT
>TRBV20-1|TRBJ1-1|-|-
CSGGSSGGAFF
TGCAGCGGGGGGAGTTCGGGGGGAGCTTTCTTT
>TRBV21-1|TRBJ1-2|-|-
CASSKLGDRGCYGYTF
TGTGCCAGCAGCAAACTTGGAGACAGGGGATGCTATGGCTACACCTTC
>TRBV7-2|TRBJ2-5|many|-
CASSSGPRETQYF
TGTGCCAGCAGCTCCGGACCACGGGAGACCCAGTACTTC
>TRBV6-1|TRBJ2-5|-|-
CASSPRQVQETQYF
TGTGCCAGCAGTCCCCGACAGGTCCAAGAGACCCAGTACTTC
>TRBV20-1|TRBJ1-6|many|-
CSARGVSYNSPLHF
TGCAGTGCTAGAGGGGTCTCCTATAATTCACCCCTCCACTTT
>TRBV10-3|TRBJ1-5|many|TRBD1
CAISESTGDNQPQHF
TGTGCCATCAGTGAGTCGACAGGGGACAATCAGCCCCAGCATTTT
>TRBV2|TRBJ1-2|-|-
CASSVVPRRGGNYGYTF
TGTGCCAGCAGTGTGGTTCCAAGGCGGGGGGGTAACTATGGCTACACCTTC
>TRBV6-2/TRBV6-3|TRBJ2-5|-|TRBD2
CASSYLFTSGGQETQYF
TGTGCCAGCAGTTACTTATTTACTAGCGGGGGCCAAGAGACCCAGTACTTC
>TRBV7-8|TRBJ1-2|-|TRBD1
CASSSGTGEIYGYTF
TGTGCCAGCAGCTCCGGGACAGGGGAGATCTATGGCTACACCTTC
>TRBV12-3/TRBV12-4|TRBJ2-1|few|TRBD1
CASSSPLDRGQGNEQFF
TGTGCCAGCAGTTCACCCCTCGACAGGGGGCAGGGTAATGAGCAGTTCTTC
>TRBV4-1|TRBJ2-3|-|TRBD1
CASSQDIWDRALDTQYF
TGCGCCAGCAGCCAAGATATATGGGACAGGGCCCTAGATACGCAGTATTTT
>TRBV12-3/TRBV12-4|TRBJ1-5|few|-
CASSFQYSNQPQHF
TGTGCCAGCAGTTTTCAGTATAGCAATCAGCCCCAGCATTTT
>TRBV7-3|TRBJ2-7|-|TRBD1
CASSYDRGSNEQYF
TGTGCCAGCAGCTACGACAGGGGATCGAACGAGCAGTACTTC
>TRBV20-1|TRBJ2-3|-|TRBD2
CSAAGTSGYRTDTQYF
TGCAGTGCTGCCGGGACTAGCGGATATCGCACAGATACGCAGTATTTT
>TRBV4-3|TRBJ2-1|-|-
CASSQDETGGKYNEQFF
TGCGCCAGCAGCCAAGATGAAACGGGGGGCAAGTACAATGAGCAGTTCTTC
>TRBV20-1|TRBJ2-5|few|TRBD2
CSATPTSAGFLETQYF
TGCAGTGCTACCCCGACTAGCGCCGGGTTTCTAGAGACCCAGTACTTC
>TRBV7-9|TRBJ1-5|-|-
CASSFWDDLSNQPQHF
TGTGCCAGCAGCTTTTGGGATGATTTGAGCAATCAGCCCCAGCATTTT
>TRBV29-1|TRBJ2-5|many|-
CSVEEGYGETQYF
TGCAGCGTTGAAGAGGGGTACGGGGAGACCCAGTACTTC